Included here is one T cell receptor (beta chain) sequence, with context. Its binding antigen is unknown. The input lacks base qualities; no much larger clone sits a single base away. This record comes from a study of blood T cell repertoires in COVID-19 (dated by TCRdb to the early 2020s). For the study in its entirety: Samples covering the acute and convalescent phases of COVID-19 were provided by collaborators in the United States, Italy and Spain. The prospective study material was composed of cDNA or gDNA derived from T cells, B-cell-depleted T cells, or PBMCs. Where available, HLA class I and class II types were taken from metadata supplied by the sample provider and were not determined by assay-based typing. Sample metadata almost always included a de-identified subject ID, COVID-19 status, age in years and sex. Subjects who had been exposed to COVID-19, were actively infected with it, or had recovered from it provided the deeply sampled blood TCRbeta repertoires that made up the dataset. The samples were drawn from the first 160 participants of the ongoing ImmuneRACE study and from 950 to 1,500 subjects provided by 6 global collaborators. The repertoires were released in a freely available public database intended as a resource for research on the immune response to SARS-CoV-2. The paper as a whole reports these results and caveats: Clinical and demographic metadata were provided uncurated, with the amount varying by source and participant.

Deletion took 4 bases off V and 3 bases off J, with a span of 16 bases between the germline ends. The CDR3, from cysteine to phenylalanine, totals 16 residues. CDR3 DNA is the only sequence kept; it has 48 bases, read in frame from the first base. The germline V gene (reference sequence) provides CDR1 LGHDT and CDR2 YNNKEL. TCRbeta CDR3 regions were amplified from genomic DNA using the immunoSEQ Assay, a bias-controlled multiplex PCR. The authors' analysis ran thus. The number of nucleated cells in each sample was estimated from the amplification of reference gene primers within the assay. To quantify the absolute abundance of each unique TCRbeta CDR3 rearrangement, sequence reads were collapsed and filtered. For each sample, productive Simpson clonality was calculated as the square root of Simpson's diversity index across productive rearrangements. The table was pulled from immuneACCESS by TCRdb, which kept in-frame rearrangements only. Such tables lose some clones; where checked, under half of the loss comes from unresolved V genes, and the rest has no known cause. V and J calls and clone size are given by that table; D and trimming were obtained from the DNA. The table for this sample lists some 230,000 clones; 75% to 85% of them were counted only once. The leading ten clones occupy roughly 7% of the sample.

Whole blood was collected in K2EDTA tubes by collaborating institutions according to the institutions' own protocols. For TCRbeta analysis, collaborator samples were shipped as frozen whole blood, as isolated PBMCs, or as DNA extracted from either sample type. The sequence came from a woman aged 45 to 65 with acute or convalescent COVID-19. Sequenced material: peripheral blood. The chain is made from TRBV3-1 (or the pseudogene TRBV3-2) and TRBJ2-1, with no confident D gene call. The CDR3 protein sequence reads: CASSPTRREIYNEQFF. The bases read TGTGCCAGCAGCCCTACCCGCCGAGAAATCTACAATGAGCAGTTCTTC.